This is a list of T cell receptor beta chains from one sample in a study of T cell responses to AZD1222 COVID-19 vaccine. Data came from immunoSEQ multiplex PCR; TCRdb stores just in-frame clones and leaves some out. The sample shows tens of thousands of clones, roughly 89% of them seen only once. Sequences were derived from peripheral blood, sampled 28 days after the second AZD1222 dose. The receptors shown here come from an adult who received the AZD1222 COVID-19 vaccine. CDR3s include the opening cysteine and the closing phenylalanine or tryptophan. The D gene is left open where the match is weak. Clone sizes are given selectively: once, few, many, or a class where the clone is expanded.

size: .
V: TRBV19
D: .
J: TRBJ2-1
CDR3: CASSPIAEIYNEQFF
DNA: TGTGCCAGTAGTCCCATAGCGGAGATCTACAATGAGCAGTTCTTC

size: .
V: TRBV2
D: .
J: TRBJ1-6
CDR3: CASKYGMISYNSPLHF
DNA: TGTGCCAGCAAATACGGGATGATCTCCTATAATTCACCCCTCCACTTT

size: .
V: TRBV19
D: .
J: TRBJ1-5
CDR3: CASSKDAGRTNWGNQPQHF
DNA: TGTGCCAGTAGTAAGGATGCAGGCAGAACAAATTGGGGCAATCAGCCCCAGCATTTT

size: .
V: TRBV27
D: .
J: TRBJ2-1
CDR3: CASSLSRGGEEQFF
DNA: TGTGCCAGCAGTTTGTCGAGGGGCGGCGAAGAACAGTTCTTC

size: once
V: TRBV19
D: .
J: TRBJ2-1
CDR3: CASSIGASSYNEQFF
DNA: TGTGCCAGTAGTATTGGGGCGAGCTCCTACAATGAGCAGTTCTTC

size: .
V: TRBV20-1
D: .
J: TRBJ1-5
CDR3: CSASIGSNQPQHF
DNA: TGCAGTGCTAGTATTGGCAGCAATCAGCCCCAGCATTTT

size: .
V: TRBV19
D: .
J: TRBJ2-7
CDR3: CASSIVAGGLYEQYF
DNA: TGTGCCAGTAGTATTGTGGCAGGTGGACTCTACGAGCAGTACTTC

size: .
V: TRBV7-9
D: .
J: TRBJ1-2
CDR3: CASSLTVGYGYTF
DNA: TGTGCCAGCAGCTTGACAGTAGGCTATGGCTACACCTTC

size: .
V: TRBV21-1
D: .
J: TRBJ2-1
CDR3: CASSKGDSYNEQFF
DNA: TGTGCCAGCAGCAAAGGGGACAGCTACAATGAGCAGTTCTTC

size: once
V: TRBV3-1/TRBV3-2
D: .
J: TRBJ2-2
CDR3: CASSWRGAGELFF
DNA: TGTGCCAGCAGCTGGAGGGGAGCCGGGGAGCTGTTTTTT

size: .
V: TRBV3-1/TRBV3-2
D: .
J: TRBJ1-6
CDR3: CASSQDTGHNSPLHF
DNA: TGTGCCAGCAGCCAAGATACAGGACATAATTCACCCCTCCACTTT

size: .
V: TRBV5-1
D: .
J: TRBJ2-7
CDR3: CASSLGQLSYEQYF
DNA: TGCGCCAGCAGCTTGGGGCAGCTCTCCTACGAGCAGTACTTC

size: .
V: TRBV19
D: TRBD1
J: TRBJ1-2
CDR3: CASSRQGAGGYTF
DNA: TGTGCCAGTAGTCGACAGGGGGCTGGCGGCTACACCTTC

size: .
V: TRBV2
D: TRBD1
J: TRBJ1-5
CDR3: CASRNTDRANQPQHF
DNA: TGTGCCAGCAGAAATACTGACAGGGCAAATCAGCCCCAGCATTTT

size: .
V: TRBV2
D: .
J: TRBJ2-1
CDR3: CALGGSYNEQFF
DNA: TGTGCCCTGGGGGGCAGCTACAATGAGCAGTTCTTC

size: medium-sized
V: TRBV6-4
D: .
J: TRBJ2-3
CDR3: CASSTTGGTDTQYF
DNA: TGTGCCAGCAGTACGACAGGTGGCACAGATACGCAGTATTTT

size: .
V: TRBV6-2/TRBV6-3
D: .
J: TRBJ1-1
CDR3: CASSRRPGTPSNTEAFF
DNA: TGTGCCAGCAGTCGTCGTCCGGGGACACCTTCGAACACTGAAGCTTTCTTT

size: .
V: TRBV5-1
D: TRBD2
J: TRBJ2-1
CDR3: CASSRGTSGNEQFF
DNA: TGCGCCAGCAGCAGGGGGACTAGCGGGAATGAGCAGTTCTTC

size: .
V: TRBV19
D: .
J: TRBJ2-2
CDR3: CASSPDSYTGELFF
DNA: TGTGCCAGTAGTCCGGACTCGTACACCGGGGAGCTGTTTTTT

size: once
V: TRBV2
D: .
J: TRBJ2-1
CDR3: CASSPLGGAGYNEQFF
DNA: TGTGCCAGCAGTCCCTTGGGGGGAGCGGGTTACAATGAGCAGTTCTTC

size: .
V: TRBV5-6
D: .
J: TRBJ1-2
CDR3: CASSPMTGYGYTF
DNA: TGTGCCAGCAGCCCTATGACAGGCTATGGCTACACCTTC

size: .
V: TRBV5-5
D: .
J: TRBJ1-1
CDR3: CASSLVAGGNTEAFF
DNA: TGTGCCAGCAGCTTGGTGGCGGGAGGGAACACTGAAGCTTTCTTT